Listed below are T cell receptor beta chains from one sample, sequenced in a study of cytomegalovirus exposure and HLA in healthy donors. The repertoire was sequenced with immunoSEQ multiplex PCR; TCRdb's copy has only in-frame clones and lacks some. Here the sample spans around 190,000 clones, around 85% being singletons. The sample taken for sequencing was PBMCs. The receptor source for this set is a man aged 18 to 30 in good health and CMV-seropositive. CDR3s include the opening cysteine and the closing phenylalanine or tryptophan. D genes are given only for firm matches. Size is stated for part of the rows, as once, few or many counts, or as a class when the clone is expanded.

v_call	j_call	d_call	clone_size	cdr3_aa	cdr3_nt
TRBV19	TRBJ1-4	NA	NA	CASGGGQGLSNEKLFF	TGTGCCAGCGGCGGTGGGCAGGGGTTGTCTAATGAAAAACTGTTTTTT
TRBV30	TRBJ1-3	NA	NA	CAWSVGGYGNTIYF	TGTGCCTGGAGTGTAGGGGGTTATGGAAACACCATATATTTT
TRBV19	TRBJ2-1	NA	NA	CATGTGGYNEQFF	TGTGCCACCGGGACTGGGGGCTACAATGAGCAGTTCTTC
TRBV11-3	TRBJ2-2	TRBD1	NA	CASRGQSGELFF	TGTGCCAGCAGGGGACAGTCCGGGGAGCTGTTTTTT
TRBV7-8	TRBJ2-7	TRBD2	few	CASSPTRVLAGVGEQYF	TGTGCCAGCAGTCCTACCCGGGTACTAGCGGGAGTCGGGGAGCAGTACTTC
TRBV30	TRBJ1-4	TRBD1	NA	CAWTGTGAEKLFF	TGTGCCTGGACAGGGACAGGGGCTGAAAAACTGTTTTTT
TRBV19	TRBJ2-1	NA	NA	CASSPGLSYNEQFF	TGTGCCAGTAGCCCGGGACTCTCCTACAATGAGCAGTTCTTC
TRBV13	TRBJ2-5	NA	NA	CASSFTGQETQYF	TGTGCCAGCAGCTTCACAGGCCAAGAGACCCAGTACTTC
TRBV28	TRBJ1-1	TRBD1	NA	CASSFPRGPDTEAFF	TGTGCCAGCAGTTTTCCCAGGGGGCCCGACACTGAAGCTTTCTTT
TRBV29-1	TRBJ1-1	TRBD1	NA	CSVGPGQGYSSTEAFF	TGCAGCGTTGGACCGGGACAGGGTTATTCGAGCACTGAAGCTTTCTTT
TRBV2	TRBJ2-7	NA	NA	CASSEYPYEQYF	TGTGCCAGCAGTGAATATCCCTACGAGCAGTACTTC
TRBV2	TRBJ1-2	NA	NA	CASSDNIQALTGGYTF	TGTGCCAGCAGTGACAACATCCAGGCCCTTACGGGGGGCTACACCTTC
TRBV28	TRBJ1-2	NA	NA	CASGYGGFYGYTF	TGTGCCAGCGGCTATGGCGGATTCTATGGCTACACCTTC
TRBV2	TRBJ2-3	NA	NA	CASSEGQTSTDTQYF	TGTGCCAGCAGTGAAGGACAGACTAGCACAGATACGCAGTATTTT
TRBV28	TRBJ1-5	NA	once	CASSLTVLMGNQPQHF	TGTGCCAGCAGTTTGACAGTTCTGATGGGCAATCAGCCCCAGCATTTT
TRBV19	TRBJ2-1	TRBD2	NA	CASRTAGGAGEQFF	TGTGCCAGTAGGACAGCGGGAGGGGCCGGCGAGCAGTTCTTC
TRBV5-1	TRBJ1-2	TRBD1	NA	CASSSPGQGRGYTF	TGCGCCAGCAGCTCTCCGGGACAGGGGCGAGGCTACACCTTC
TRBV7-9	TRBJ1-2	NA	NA	CASSLDRGTDGYTF	TGTGCCAGCAGCTTAGATCGGGGAACGGATGGCTACACCTTC
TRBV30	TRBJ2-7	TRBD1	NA	CAWSLTGGEQYF	TGTGCCTGGAGTTTGACAGGGGGCGAGCAGTACTTC
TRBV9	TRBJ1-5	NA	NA	CASSVEPNYQPQHF	TGTGCCAGCAGCGTTGAACCTAATTATCAGCCCCAGCATTTT
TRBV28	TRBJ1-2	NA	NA	CASSSYTDPRDGYTF	TGTGCCAGCAGTTCATACACCGACCCTCGGGATGGCTACACCTTC
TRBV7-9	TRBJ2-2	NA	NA	CASILTESPGELFF	TGTGCCAGCATTCTCACGGAGTCCCCCGGGGAGCTGTTTTTT
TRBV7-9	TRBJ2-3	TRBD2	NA	CASSLNSGGGADTQYF	TGTGCCAGCAGCTTAAATAGCGGGGGCGGCGCAGATACGCAGTATTTT
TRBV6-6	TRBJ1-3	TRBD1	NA	CASSLLTGAGNTIYF	TGTGCCAGCAGCCTACTGACAGGGGCGGGAAACACCATATATTTT
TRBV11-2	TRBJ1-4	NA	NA	CASSAGEKLFF	TGTGCCAGCAGCGCCGGGGAAAAACTGTTTTTT
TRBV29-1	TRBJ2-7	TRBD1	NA	CSVVGQGTGEQYF	TGCAGCGTTGTGGGACAGGGGACGGGTGAGCAGTACTTC
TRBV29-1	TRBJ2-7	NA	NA	CSVAARDSYEQYF	TGCAGCGTTGCCGCCCGGGATTCCTACGAGCAGTACTTC
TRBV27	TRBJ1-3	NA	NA	CASSFNSGNTIYF	TGTGCCAGCAGTTTTAACTCTGGAAACACCATATATTTT
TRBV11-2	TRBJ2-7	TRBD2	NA	CASSLGGSGDYEQYF	TGTGCCAGCAGTCTCGGGGGTAGCGGGGACTACGAGCAGTACTTC
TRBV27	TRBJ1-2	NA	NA	CAGRIPYGYTF	TGTGCCGGGCGAATCCCTTATGGCTACACCTTC
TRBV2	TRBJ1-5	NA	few	CASTRRDSNQPQHF	TGTGCCAGCACCCGCAGGGATAGCAATCAGCCCCAGCATTTT
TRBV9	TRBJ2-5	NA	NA	CASSVGSPTGRETQYF	TGTGCCAGCAGCGTAGGGTCCCCAACAGGGCGAGAGACCCAGTACTTC
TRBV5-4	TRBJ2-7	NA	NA	CASSFSQGIAYEQYF	TGTGCCAGCAGCTTCTCACAGGGCATAGCCTACGAGCAGTACTTC
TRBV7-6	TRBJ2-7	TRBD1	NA	CASSLEDRGYEQYF	TGTGCCAGCAGCTTAGAGGACAGGGGCTACGAGCAGTACTTC
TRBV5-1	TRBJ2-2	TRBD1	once	CASSLLWDREAGELFF	TGCGCCAGCAGCTTGTTGTGGGACAGGGAGGCCGGGGAGCTGTTTTTT
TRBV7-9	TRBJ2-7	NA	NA	CASSTSAGRYEQYF	TGTGCCAGCTCTACCTCGGCGGGCCGATACGAGCAGTACTTC
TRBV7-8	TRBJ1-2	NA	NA	CASSVKRFPPYGYTF	TGTGCCAGCAGCGTTAAGAGATTTCCGCCCTATGGCTACACCTTC
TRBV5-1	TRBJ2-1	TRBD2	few	CASSLGGSHNEQFF	TGCGCCAGCAGCTTGGGCGGGAGTCACAATGAGCAGTTCTTC
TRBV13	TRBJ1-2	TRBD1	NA	CASSRLGRQGAMINYGYTF	TGTGCCAGCAGCCGCCTGGGAAGACAGGGGGCCATGATTAACTATGGCTACACCTTC
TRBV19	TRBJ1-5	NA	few	CASSQDKNQPQHF	TGTGCCAGTAGTCAGGACAAAAATCAGCCCCAGCATTTT
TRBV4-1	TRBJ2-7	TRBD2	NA	CASSQFSGRGYEQYF	TGCGCCAGCAGTCAGTTTAGCGGGAGGGGCTACGAGCAGTACTTC
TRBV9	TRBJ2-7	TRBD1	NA	CASSVGQGATWEQYF	TGTGCCAGCAGCGTCGGACAGGGGGCGACATGGGAGCAGTACTTC
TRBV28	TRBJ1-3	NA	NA	CASSLTGSGNTIYF	TGTGCCAGCAGTTTGACTGGTTCTGGAAACACCATATATTTT
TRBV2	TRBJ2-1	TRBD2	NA	CANGLGSYNEQFF	TGTGCCAACGGACTAGGGTCCTACAATGAGCAGTTCTTC
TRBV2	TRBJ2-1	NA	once	CASSEVRDSYSNEQFF	TGTGCCAGCAGTGAGGTGAGGGACTCCTATTCTAATGAGCAGTTCTTC
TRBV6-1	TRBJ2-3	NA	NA	CASSVSGRTDTQYF	TGTGCCAGCAGTGTCAGCGGCCGAACAGATACGCAGTATTTT
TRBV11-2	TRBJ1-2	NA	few	CASSLLGGEAGYGYTF	TGTGCCAGCAGCCTTTTGGGGGGAGAGGCTGGATATGGCTACACCTTC
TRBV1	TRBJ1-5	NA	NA	CTSSQARPPWRSNQPQHF	TGCACCAGCAGCCAAGCTCGGCCCCCCTGGAGGAGCAATCAGCCCCAGCATTTT
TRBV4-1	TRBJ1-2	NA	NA	CASSQQGSPNVGYTF	TGCGCCAGCAGCCAACAGGGTTCGCCGAACGTCGGCTACACCTTC
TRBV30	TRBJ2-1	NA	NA	CAWTPSFGNEQFF	TGTGCCTGGACCCCGAGTTTCGGCAATGAGCAGTTCTTC
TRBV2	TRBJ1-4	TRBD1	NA	CASSELLGQGRVANEKLFF	TGTGCCAGCAGTGAACTTCTGGGACAGGGAAGAGTAGCTAATGAAAAACTGTTTTTT
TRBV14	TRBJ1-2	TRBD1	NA	CASSLGQGTYYGYTF	TGTGCCAGCAGCCTGGGACAGGGAACCTACTATGGCTACACCTTC
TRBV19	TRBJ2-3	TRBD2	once	CASSIRLAGATDTQYF	TGTGCCAGTAGTATACGACTAGCGGGGGCCACAGATACGCAGTATTTT